The 12 T cell receptor beta chains below come from one sample, sequenced in a study of blood T cell repertoires in COVID-19. The data were produced by immunoSEQ multiplex PCR, yet TCRdb's version contains in-frame clones alone and is incomplete. The sample lists 200,000 to 250,000 clones; 84% were seen once. What was sequenced was PBMCs or T cells enriched from blood (not recorded which). The origin of the receptors is a woman between 40 and 55 years old who had recovered from COVID-19.

This clone has a handful of counts. The chain employs TRBV9 and TRBJ2-3; the match to TRBD2 covers 8 bases. The CDR3 totals 17 residues. Germline loops: CDR1 SGDLS, CDR2 YYNGEE. The ends lost 0 bases at V and 3 bases at J; junction bases unmatched: 9. The CDR3 sequence: CASSVGGSGGLTDTQYF. In DNA, the CDR3 is TGTGCCAGCAGCGTAGGGGGCTCGGGAGGGTTGACAGATACGCAGTATTTT.

This chain links TRBV5-4 with TRBJ2-7, with 8 bases matching TRBD1. The CDR3 sequence is 16 residues long. In germline, CDR1 is SGHNT, CDR2 YYREEE (reference sequence). V was pared by 4 bases and J by 3 bases, with 12 bases of the junction left unmatched. CDR3 region: CASSPFGGRGLYEQYF. The DNA for the CDR3 is TGTGCCAGCAGCCCTTTTGGAGGCAGGGGGCTCTACGAGCAGTACTTC.

The V and J genes are TRBV7-9 and TRBJ2-3, with D tentatively TRBD2 (5 bases). The CDR3 loop spans 12 amino acids. The germline gives CDR1 SEHNR, CDR2 FQNEAQ (reference sequence). V was cut by 4 bases and J by 5 bases, with 7 bases left in between. CDR3 DNA sequence: TGTGCCAGCAGCTCGACTATAGATACGCAGTATTTT. Its translation: CASSSTIDTQYF.

This clone was seen only a few times. The chain employs TRBV7-9 and TRBJ2-3; 11 nucleotides match TRBD2. The CDR3 has 16 residues. Per the germline V gene, CDR1 is SEHNR and CDR2 is FQNEAQ (reference sequence). With 5 bases clipped from V and 2 bases from J, the junction kept 6 bases outside the gene matches. CDR3 sequence: CASSPGLAEFTDTQYF. CDR3 coding DNA: TGTGCCAGCAGCCCGGGACTAGCGGAGTTCACAGATACGCAGTATTTT.

The chain joins TRBV27 to TRBJ1-5, with TRBD1 identical over 9 bases. J lost 1 base, V lost 5 bases, and 6 bases had no gene match. The CDR3 is 16 amino acids. The germline gives CDR1 MNHEY, CDR2 SMNVEV (reference sequence). The CDR3 reads CASSPGTGSSNQPQHF. The DNA for the CDR3 is TGTGCCAGCAGTCCCGGGACAGGGTCAAGCAATCAGCCCCAGCATTTT.

V is TRBV11-3 and J is TRBJ2-1; the match to TRBD2 covers 8 bases. The V and J ends lost 1 base and 4 bases, in that order; junction bases with no gene match: 9. This CDR3 contains 17 residues. Germline V gene data show CDR1 as SGHNT and CDR2 as YENEEA. The CDR3 reads CASSLGPTSVGYNEQFF. DNA for the CDR3: TGTGCCAGCAGCTTAGGCCCGACTAGCGTAGGGTACAATGAGCAGTTCTTC.

The chain joins TRBV29-1 to TRBJ2-3, with D unresolved. The V gene's germline CDR1 is SQVTM and CDR2 ANQGSEA. Trimming cost V 3 bases and J 5 bases, with 12 bases left between them. There are 13 residues in the CDR3. The DNA of the CDR3 is TGCAGCGTTGAGTGGGCATATAGAGATACGCAGTATTTT. Translating it yields CSVEWAYRDTQYF.

The chain recombines TRBV30 with TRBJ1-2, with a weak D call TRBD1 (6 bases). V was shortened by 0 bases and J by 8 bases, with 13 bases between the two germline ends. Germline assignment: CDR1 GTSNPN and CDR2 SVGIG (reference sequence). CDR3 length: 13 amino acids. This CDR3 is CAWSVRGARGYTF. The CDR3 DNA sequence: TGTGCCTGGAGTGTACGGGGGGCGCGAGGCTACACCTTC.

The V call is TRBV24-1, the J call TRBJ1-1, with D possibly being TRBD1 (6 bases). V lost 8 bases and J 4 bases, leaving 13 bases between the germline ends. The germline CDR1 and CDR2 sequences are KGHDR and SFDVKD. The CDR3 loop spans 13 amino acids. CDR3 residues: CATNQGPGTEAFF. Written as DNA, the CDR3 is TGTGCCACCAACCAGGGGCCGGGCACTGAAGCTTTCTTT.

J is TRBJ1-2 and V is TRBV14, with D uncertain. Deletions cut 1 base from V and 3 bases from J, with 9 bases between. Germline loops: CDR1 SGHDN, CDR2 FVKESK. CDR3 length equals 14 residues. CDR3 sequence: CASSQGPRDYGYTF. CDR3 bases: TGTGCCAGCAGCCAAGGGCCCCGGGACTATGGCTACACCTTC.

The chain joins TRBV27 to TRBJ2-7, with TRBD1 matching 10 bases. CDR3 length: 17 amino acids. Germline assignment: CDR1 MNHEY and CDR2 SMNVEV (reference sequence). The trim removed 3 bases at V and 5 bases at J, leaving 13 bases unmatched. CDR3 region: CASSFLVQGQGWNEQYF. CDR3 nucleotides: TGTGCCAGCAGTTTTCTCGTTCAGGGACAGGGGTGGAACGAGCAGTACTTC.

This chain joins TRBV2 and TRBJ2-5; 7 bases line up with TRBD1. CDR1 and CDR2 from the germline V gene are SNHLY and FYNNEI. With V trimmed by 8 bases and J by 6 bases, 6 bases remained unmatched. The CDR3 is 12 residues long. In DNA, the CDR3 is TGTGCCAGCTCCAGACAGGGTCAGACCCAGTACTTC. Translation: CASSRQGQTQYF. The complete variable domain, with remaining parts taken from reference TRBV2 and TRBJ2-5, reads EPEVTQTPSHQVTQMGQEVILRCVPISNHLYFYWYRQILGQKVEFLVSFYNNEISEKSEIFDDQFSVERPDGSNFTLKIRSTKLEDSAMYFCASSRQGQTQYFGPGTRLLVL.